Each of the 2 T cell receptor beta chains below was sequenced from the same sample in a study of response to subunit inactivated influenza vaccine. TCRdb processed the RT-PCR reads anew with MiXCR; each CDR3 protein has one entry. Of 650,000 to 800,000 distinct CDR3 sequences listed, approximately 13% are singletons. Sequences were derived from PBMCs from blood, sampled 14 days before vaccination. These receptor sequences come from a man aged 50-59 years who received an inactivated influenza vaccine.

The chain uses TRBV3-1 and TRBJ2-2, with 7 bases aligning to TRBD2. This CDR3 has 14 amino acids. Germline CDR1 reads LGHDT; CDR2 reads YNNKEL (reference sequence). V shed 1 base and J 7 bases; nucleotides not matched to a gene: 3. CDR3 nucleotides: TGTGCCAGCAGCCAAGGAAGCGGGGTCGGGGAGCTGTTTTTT. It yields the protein CASSQGSGVGELFF.

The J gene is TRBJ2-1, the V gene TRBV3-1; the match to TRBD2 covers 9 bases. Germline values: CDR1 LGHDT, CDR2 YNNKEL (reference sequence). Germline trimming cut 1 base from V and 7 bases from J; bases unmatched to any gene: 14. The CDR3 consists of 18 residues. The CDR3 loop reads CASSQVRWLAGKRNEQFF. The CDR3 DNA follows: TGTGCCAGCAGCCAAGTTCGGTGGCTAGCGGGGAAAAGGAATGAGCAGTTCTTC.